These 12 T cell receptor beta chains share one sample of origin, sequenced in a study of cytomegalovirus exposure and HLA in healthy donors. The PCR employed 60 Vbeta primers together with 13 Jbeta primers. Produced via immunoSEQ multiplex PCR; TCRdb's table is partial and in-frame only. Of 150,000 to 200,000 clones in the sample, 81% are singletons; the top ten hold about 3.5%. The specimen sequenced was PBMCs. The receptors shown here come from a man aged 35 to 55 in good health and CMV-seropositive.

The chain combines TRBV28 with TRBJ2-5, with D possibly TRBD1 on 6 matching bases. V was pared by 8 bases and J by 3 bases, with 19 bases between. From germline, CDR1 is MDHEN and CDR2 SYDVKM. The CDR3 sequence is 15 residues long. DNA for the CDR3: TGTGCCAGCTTCAGTATAAGGGGGTCGAAAGAGACCCAGTACTTC. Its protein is CASFSIRGSKETQYF.

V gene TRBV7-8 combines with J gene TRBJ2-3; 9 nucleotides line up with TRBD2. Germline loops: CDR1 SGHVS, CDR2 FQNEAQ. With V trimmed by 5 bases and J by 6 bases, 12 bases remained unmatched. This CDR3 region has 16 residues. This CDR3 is CASSPDLAGTADTQYF. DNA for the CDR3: TGTGCCAGCAGCCCCGACCTAGCGGGGACTGCGGATACGCAGTATTTT.

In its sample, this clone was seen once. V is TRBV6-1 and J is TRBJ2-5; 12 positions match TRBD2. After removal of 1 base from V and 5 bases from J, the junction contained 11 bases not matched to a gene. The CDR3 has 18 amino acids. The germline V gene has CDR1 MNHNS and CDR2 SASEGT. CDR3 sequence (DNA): TGTGCCAGCAGTGAAGTCTCTGCTAGCGGGGGGGCACGGGAGACCCAGTACTTC. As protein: CASSEVSASGGARETQYF.

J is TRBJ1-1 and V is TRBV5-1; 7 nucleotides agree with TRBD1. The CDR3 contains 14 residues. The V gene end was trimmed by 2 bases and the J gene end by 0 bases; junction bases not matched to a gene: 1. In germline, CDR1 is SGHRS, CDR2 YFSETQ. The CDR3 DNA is TGCGCCAGCAGCTTCACAGGGGTGAACACTGAAGCTTTCTTT. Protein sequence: CASSFTGVNTEAFF.

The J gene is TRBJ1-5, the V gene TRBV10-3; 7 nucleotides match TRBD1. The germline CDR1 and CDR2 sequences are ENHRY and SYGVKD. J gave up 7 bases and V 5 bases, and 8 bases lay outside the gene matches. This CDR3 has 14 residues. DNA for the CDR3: TGTGCCATCAGTCCAGACAGGGATGTCCAGCCCCAGCATTTT. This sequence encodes CAISPDRDVQPQHF.

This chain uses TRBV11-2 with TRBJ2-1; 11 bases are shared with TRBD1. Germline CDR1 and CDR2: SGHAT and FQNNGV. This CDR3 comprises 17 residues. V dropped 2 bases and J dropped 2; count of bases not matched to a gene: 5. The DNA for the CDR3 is TGTGCCAGCAGCTTAATCCCGGGACAGGGGGCCTACAATGAGCAGTTCTTC. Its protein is CASSLIPGQGAYNEQFF.

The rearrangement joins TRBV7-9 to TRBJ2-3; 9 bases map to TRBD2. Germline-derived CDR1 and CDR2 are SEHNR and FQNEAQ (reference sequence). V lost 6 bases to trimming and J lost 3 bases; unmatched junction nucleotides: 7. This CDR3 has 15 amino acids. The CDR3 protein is CASSIAGAGTDTQYF. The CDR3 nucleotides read TGTGCCAGCAGTATAGCGGGGGCGGGGACAGATACGCAGTATTTT.

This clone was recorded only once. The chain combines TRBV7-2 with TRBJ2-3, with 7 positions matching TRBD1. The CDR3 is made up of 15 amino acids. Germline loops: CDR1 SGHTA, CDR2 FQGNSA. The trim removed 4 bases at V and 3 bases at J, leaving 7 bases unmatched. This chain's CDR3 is CASSSQGLGTDTQYF. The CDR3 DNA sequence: TGTGCCAGCAGCTCACAGGGGCTAGGGACAGATACGCAGTATTTT.

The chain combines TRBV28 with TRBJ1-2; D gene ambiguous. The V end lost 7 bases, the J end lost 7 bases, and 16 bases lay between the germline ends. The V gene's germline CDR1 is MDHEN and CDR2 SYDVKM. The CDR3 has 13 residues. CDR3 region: CASITGGKCGYTF. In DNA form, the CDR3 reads TGTGCCAGCATAACCGGAGGGAAGTGTGGCTACACCTTC.

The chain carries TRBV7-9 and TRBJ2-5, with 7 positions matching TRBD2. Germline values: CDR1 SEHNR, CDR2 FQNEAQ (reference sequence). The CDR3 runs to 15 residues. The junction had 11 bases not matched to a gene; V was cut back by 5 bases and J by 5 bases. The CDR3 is CASSPPGGWRETQYF. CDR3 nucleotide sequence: TGTGCCAGCAGCCCGCCGGGGGGTTGGAGGGAGACCCAGTACTTC. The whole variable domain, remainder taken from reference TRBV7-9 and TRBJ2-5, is DTGVSQNPRHKITKRGQNVTFRCDPISEHNRLYWYRQTLGQGPEFLTYFQNEAQLEKSRLLSDRFSAERPKGSFSTLEIQRTEQGDSAMYLCASSPPGGWRETQYFGPGTRLLVL.

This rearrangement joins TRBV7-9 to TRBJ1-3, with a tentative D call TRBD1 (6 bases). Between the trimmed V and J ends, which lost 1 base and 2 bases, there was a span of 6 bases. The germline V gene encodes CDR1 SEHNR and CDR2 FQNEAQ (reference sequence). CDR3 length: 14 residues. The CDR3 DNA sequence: TGTGCCAGCAGCTTAGGGGGGCCTGGAAACACCATATATTTT. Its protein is CASSLGGPGNTIYF.

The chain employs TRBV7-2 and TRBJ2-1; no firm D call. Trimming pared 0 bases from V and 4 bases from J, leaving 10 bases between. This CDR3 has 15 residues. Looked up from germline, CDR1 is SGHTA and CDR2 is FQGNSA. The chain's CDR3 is CASSLAPVKYNEQFF. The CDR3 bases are TGTGCCAGCAGCTTAGCGCCGGTCAAATACAATGAGCAGTTCTTC. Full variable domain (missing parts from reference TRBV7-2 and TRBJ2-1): GAGVSQSPSNKVTEKGKDVELRCDPISGHTALYWYRQSLGQGLEFLIYFQGNSAPDKSGLPSDRFSAERTGGSVSTLTIQRTQQEDSAVYLCASSLAPVKYNEQFFGPGTRLTVL.